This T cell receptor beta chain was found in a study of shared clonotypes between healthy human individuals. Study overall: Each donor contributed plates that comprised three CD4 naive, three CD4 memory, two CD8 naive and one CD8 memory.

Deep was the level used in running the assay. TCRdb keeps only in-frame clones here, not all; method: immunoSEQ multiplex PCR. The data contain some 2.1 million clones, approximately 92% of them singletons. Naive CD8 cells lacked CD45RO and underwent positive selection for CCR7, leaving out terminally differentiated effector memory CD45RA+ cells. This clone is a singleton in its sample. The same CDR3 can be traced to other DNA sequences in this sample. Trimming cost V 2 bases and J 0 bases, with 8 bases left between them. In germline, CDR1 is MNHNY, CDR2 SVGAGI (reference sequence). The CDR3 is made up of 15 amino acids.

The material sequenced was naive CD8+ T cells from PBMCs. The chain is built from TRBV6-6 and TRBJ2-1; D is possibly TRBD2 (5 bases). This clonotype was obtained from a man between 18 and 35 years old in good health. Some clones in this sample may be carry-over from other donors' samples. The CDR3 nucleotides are TGTGCCAGCAGTTACGGTGGGAGCTCCTACAATGAGCAGTTCTTC. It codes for CASSYGGSSYNEQFF.